A selection of T cell receptor beta chains follows, all from one sample in a study of cytotoxic CD8 clonotypes in ibrutinib-treated CLL. Here immunoSEQ multiplex PCR was the method, and the copy in TCRdb shows in-frame clones only, minus some. The table includes some 310,000 clones, about 80% detected once. This specimen was PBMCs, taken before ibrutinib treatment. These receptors came from a human donor with chronic lymphocytic leukemia. Both conserved end residues are part of each CDR3. D genes are given only for firm matches. Clone size is not always given. Where it is, it says once, few, many or a class for expanded clones.

abundance	v_gene	d_gene	j_gene	CDR3aa	CDR3nt
NA	TRBV10-3	TRBD2	TRBJ2-1	CATPGLPVDEQFF	TGTGCCACCCCGGGACTACCTGTTGATGAGCAGTTCTTC
NA	TRBV28	NA	TRBJ2-1	CASSSNRVRSYNEQFF	TGTGCCAGCAGTTCTAATAGGGTTAGGTCCTACAATGAGCAGTTCTTC
NA	TRBV27	NA	TRBJ2-7	CASSFLPGHYEQYF	TGTGCCAGCAGTTTTTTGCCGGGACACTACGAGCAGTACTTC
NA	TRBV4-3	NA	TRBJ2-1	CASSQDTSSWVLNEQFF	TGCGCCAGCAGCCAAGATACTAGCTCTTGGGTACTGAATGAGCAGTTCTTC
NA	TRBV25-1	NA	TRBJ2-5	CASSDGAGRKETQYF	TGTGCCAGCAGTGACGGGGCGGGTAGGAAAGAGACCCAGTACTTC
NA	TRBV2	TRBD2	TRBJ2-7	CASSRLASSYEQYF	TGTGCCAGCAGTAGACTAGCGAGCTCCTACGAGCAGTACTTC
NA	TRBV27	NA	TRBJ2-5	CASSPHYLPFQETQYF	TGTGCCAGCAGTCCACATTATCTCCCGTTCCAAGAGACCCAGTACTTC
NA	TRBV7-9	NA	TRBJ2-4	CASSLEDGLLAKNIQYF	TGTGCCAGCAGCTTAGAAGACGGGCTCTTAGCCAAAAACATTCAGTACTTC
NA	TRBV13	NA	TRBJ2-7	CASSLGPDEQYF	TGTGCCAGCAGCTTAGGGCCCGACGAGCAGTACTTC
NA	TRBV27	TRBD2	TRBJ2-2	CASSIGTSADGELFF	TGTGCCAGCAGTATCGGGACTAGCGCGGACGGGGAGCTGTTTTTT
few	TRBV27	NA	TRBJ2-3	CASSLLPQSTDTQYF	TGTGCCAGCAGTTTACTCCCCCAGAGCACAGATACGCAGTATTTT
NA	TRBV11-3	NA	TRBJ2-3	CASSLEGAGLDTQYF	TGTGCCAGCAGCTTAGAGGGGGCAGGGTTAGATACGCAGTATTTT
NA	TRBV27	NA	TRBJ2-1	CASSSGLSSYNEQFF	TGTGCCAGCAGTTCAGGACTAAGCTCCTACAATGAGCAGTTCTTC
NA	TRBV7-9	TRBD2	TRBJ2-7	CASSPRGLAGGPYEQYF	TGTGCCAGCAGCCCAAGGGGGCTAGCGGGAGGGCCCTACGAGCAGTACTTC
NA	TRBV27	TRBD1	TRBJ2-7	CASSLGRGLTYEQYF	TGTGCCAGCAGTTTGGGCAGGGGGCTAACCTACGAGCAGTACTTC
NA	TRBV7-9	NA	TRBJ1-2	CASSSITITPEGYTF	TGTGCCAGCAGCTCCATTACCATTACCCCTGAAGGCTACACCTTC
NA	TRBV6-5	NA	TRBJ2-5	CASSRGGQETQYF	TGTGCCAGCAGTCGGGGCGGGCAAGAGACCCAGTACTTC
NA	TRBV15	TRBD1	TRBJ2-7	CATSKPGQPTYEQYF	TGTGCCACCAGCAAACCGGGACAGCCGACCTACGAGCAGTACTTC
NA	TRBV6-1	NA	TRBJ1-4	CASSEPGLNEKLFF	TGTGCCAGCAGTGAGCCGGGACTTAATGAAAAACTGTTTTTT
NA	TRBV13	NA	TRBJ2-1	CASSRGGSVEQFF	TGTGCCAGCAGCCGCGGGGGCTCGGTTGAGCAGTTCTTC
NA	TRBV4-1	TRBD1	TRBJ1-2	CASSRGQGAPNYGYTF	TGCGCCAGCAGCCGGGGCCAGGGGGCCCCTAACTATGGCTACACCTTC
NA	TRBV11-2	NA	TRBJ2-3	CASSLVLGRWADTQYF	TGTGCCAGCAGCTTAGTCCTCGGGAGATGGGCAGATACGCAGTATTTT
NA	TRBV6-5	NA	TRBJ1-3	CASRGLSSGNTIYF	TGTGCCAGCAGGGGTCTAAGCTCTGGAAACACCATATATTTT
few	TRBV7-6	TRBD1	TRBJ2-7	CASSLGRGLNEQYF	TGTGCCAGCAGCTTAGGCAGGGGGCTAAACGAGCAGTACTTC
few	TRBV4-2	NA	TRBJ1-2	CAAGNGDGYTF	TGTGCCGCGGGGAATGGGGACGGCTACACCTTC
NA	TRBV28	TRBD1	TRBJ2-1	CASPPRRTGSYNEQFF	TGTGCCAGCCCCCCCCGGCGGACAGGGTCCTACAATGAGCAGTTCTTC
few	TRBV7-9	TRBD2	TRBJ2-1	CASSLDTSAKYNEQFF	TGTGCCAGCAGCTTAGACACTAGCGCCAAATACAATGAGCAGTTCTTC
NA	TRBV15	NA	TRBJ1-4	CATSSPDRNGDEKLFF	TGTGCCACCAGCTCCCCCGACCGGAATGGGGATGAAAAACTGTTTTTT
NA	TRBV6-1	NA	TRBJ1-4	CASSESEKLFF	TGTGCCAGCAGTGAATCTGAAAAACTGTTTTTT
NA	TRBV2	NA	TRBJ1-5	CASRKDSNQPQHF	TGTGCCAGCAGGAAAGATAGCAATCAGCCCCAGCATTTT
NA	TRBV7-2	NA	TRBJ1-1	CASWGNTEAFF	TGTGCCAGCTGGGGGAACACTGAAGCTTTCTTT
many	TRBV5-1	TRBD1	TRBJ2-3	CASSLAVGTGADTQYF	TGCGCCAGCAGCTTGGCCGTCGGGACAGGGGCAGATACGCAGTATTTT
NA	TRBV2	TRBD1	TRBJ2-5	CASSDLPPGQGGAQYF	TGTGCCAGCAGTGACTTGCCCCCGGGACAGGGAGGGGCCCAGTACTTC
NA	TRBV4-1	NA	TRBJ2-7	CASSQEGHNYEQYF	TGCGCCAGCAGCCAAGAAGGACACAACTACGAGCAGTACTTC
NA	TRBV5-6	NA	TRBJ2-2	CASSGTWVGTGELFF	TGTGCCAGCAGCGGTACTTGGGTAGGAACCGGGGAGCTGTTTTTT
NA	TRBV19	TRBD1	TRBJ2-3	CASSGARGLGTDTQYF	TGTGCCAGTAGTGGGGCCAGGGGGTTAGGCACAGATACGCAGTATTTT
NA	TRBV7-6	NA	TRBJ2-1	CASSLAVYNEQFF	TGTGCCAGCAGCTTAGCTGTCTACAATGAGCAGTTCTTC
NA	TRBV4-3	TRBD2	TRBJ2-7	CASSQEILAGTYEQYF	TGCGCCAGCAGCCAAGAGATACTAGCGGGGACCTACGAGCAGTACTTC
NA	TRBV9	TRBD2	TRBJ2-1	CASSGGLAGDNEQFF	TGTGCCAGCAGCGGGGGACTAGCGGGAGATAATGAGCAGTTCTTC
NA	TRBV9	TRBD2	TRBJ2-7	CASSVGSSGRYEQYF	TGTGCCAGCAGCGTAGGGAGTAGCGGGAGATACGAGCAGTACTTC
NA	TRBV19	NA	TRBJ1-1	CASSPGPSTTEAFF	TGTGCCAGTAGTCCCGGGCCTTCGACCACTGAAGCTTTCTTT
NA	TRBV9	TRBD2	TRBJ2-3	CASSPGTSGSTDTQYF	TGTGCCAGCAGCCCTGGGACTAGCGGGAGCACAGATACGCAGTATTTT
NA	TRBV4-3	NA	TRBJ1-2	CASSQELRGLNYGYTF	TGCGCCAGCAGCCAAGAATTGCGGGGATTAAACTATGGCTACACCTTC
NA	TRBV6-5	TRBD1	TRBJ2-7	CASSYSSGQGVYEQYF	TGTGCCAGCAGTTACTCGTCCGGACAGGGGGTCTACGAGCAGTACTTC
NA	TRBV12-5	TRBD2	TRBJ2-7	CASGPSGGYEQYF	TGTGCTAGTGGCCCCTCGGGAGGCTACGAGCAGTACTTC
NA	TRBV6-1	NA	TRBJ1-2	CASSPNTF	TGTGCCAGCAGTCCAAACACCTTC
NA	TRBV5-1	NA	TRBJ2-6	CASSLARDSGANVLTF	TGCGCCAGCAGCTTGGCTCGGGACTCTGGGGCCAACGTCCTGACTTTC
NA	TRBV2	TRBD1	TRBJ1-4	CASSVVTGDEKLFF	TGTGCCAGCAGTGTGGTCACAGGGGACGAAAAACTGTTTTTT
NA	TRBV15	TRBD1	TRBJ2-2	CATVRDRNTGELFF	TGTGCCACCGTAAGGGACAGAAACACCGGGGAGCTGTTTTTT
NA	TRBV6-4	TRBD1	TRBJ1-1	CASSDPTGTENTEAFF	TGTGCCAGCAGTGACCCCACCGGGACAGAGAACACTGAAGCTTTCTTT
NA	TRBV5-6	NA	TRBJ1-6	CASSFSPGPYNSPLHF	TGTGCCAGCAGCTTCTCCCCGGGACCGTATAATTCACCCCTCCACTTT
NA	TRBV9	NA	TRBJ2-7	CASSVDGGPYEQYF	TGTGCCAGCAGCGTAGATGGGGGACCCTACGAGCAGTACTTC
few	TRBV30	TRBD2	TRBJ2-7	CAWTPRWTSGNYEQYF	TGTGCCTGGACCCCTCGTTGGACTAGCGGGAACTACGAGCAGTACTTC
NA	TRBV10-2	NA	TRBJ2-1	CASCKGGSYNEQFF	TGCGCCAGTTGCAAAGGGGGCTCCTACAATGAGCAGTTCTTC
NA	TRBV13	TRBD2	TRBJ2-1	CASSSPTSGRGGSGEQFF	TGTGCCAGCAGCTCACCGACTAGCGGGAGAGGGGGTAGTGGTGAGCAGTTCTTC
NA	TRBV6-5	NA	TRBJ1-1	CASSYGHIGAEAFF	TGTGCCAGCAGTTACGGACACATCGGGGCTGAAGCTTTCTTT
NA	TRBV5-6	TRBD2	TRBJ2-2	CASSSLAGEILGTGELFF	TGTGCCAGCAGCTCACTAGCGGGAGAGATTCTGGGGACCGGGGAGCTGTTTTTT
NA	TRBV28	NA	TRBJ1-4	CASSPDMFATNEKLFF	TGTGCCAGCAGTCCGGACATGTTTGCAACTAATGAAAAACTGTTTTTT
NA	TRBV11-1	NA	TRBJ2-7	CASSLRDILSYEQYF	TGTGCCAGCAGCTTACGGGACATCCTTTCCTACGAGCAGTACTTC
NA	TRBV7-2	TRBD1	TRBJ1-1	CASSPGPDRLNTEAFF	TGTGCCAGCAGCCCCGGACCGGACAGGCTGAACACTGAAGCTTTCTTT